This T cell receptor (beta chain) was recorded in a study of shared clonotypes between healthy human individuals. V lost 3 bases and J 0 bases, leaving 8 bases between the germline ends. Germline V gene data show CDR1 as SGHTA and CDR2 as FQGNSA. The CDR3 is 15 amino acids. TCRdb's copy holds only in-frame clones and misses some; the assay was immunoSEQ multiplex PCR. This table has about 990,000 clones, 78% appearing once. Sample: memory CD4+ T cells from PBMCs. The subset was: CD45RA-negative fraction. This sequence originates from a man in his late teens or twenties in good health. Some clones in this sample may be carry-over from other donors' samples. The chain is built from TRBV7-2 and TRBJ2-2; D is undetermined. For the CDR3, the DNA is TGTGCCAGCAGCTTTGTAGCAGCGAACACCGGGGAGCTGTTTTTT. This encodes CASSFVAANTGELFF.